The source of this TCR beta chain is a study of spatial heterogeneity in lung cancer. Study-wide background: There were consistently more beta-chain sequences detected than alpha-chain sequences.

This clonotype was counted between two and nine times. Indicated time point: sample taken at primary tumor resection. Extraction of whole RNA from tumor, nontumor lung or frozen PBMC preceded unsorted sequencing. Each TCR cDNA molecule bore a unique molecular identifier. TCRdb re-derived calls from the 5' RACE reads in MiXCR, one entry per CDR3 protein. The data hold approximately 82,000 distinct CDR3 sequences, with around an eighth observed a single time. The receptor's source is a male donor with early-stage non-small cell lung cancer. Sequencing used PBMCs, obtained at surgery.

This chain's CDR3 is CSARGTGGDYGYTF. The CDR3 DNA reads as TGCAGTGCTCGCGGGACAGGGGGAGACTATGGCTACACCTTC. J is TRBJ1-2 and V is TRBV20-1; 11 bases map to TRBD1. The CDR3 consists of 14 residues. The V segment lost 5 bases and the J segment 3 bases; nucleotides outside the gene matches: 5. CDR1 and CDR2 (germline): DFQATT, SNEGSKA (reference sequence).